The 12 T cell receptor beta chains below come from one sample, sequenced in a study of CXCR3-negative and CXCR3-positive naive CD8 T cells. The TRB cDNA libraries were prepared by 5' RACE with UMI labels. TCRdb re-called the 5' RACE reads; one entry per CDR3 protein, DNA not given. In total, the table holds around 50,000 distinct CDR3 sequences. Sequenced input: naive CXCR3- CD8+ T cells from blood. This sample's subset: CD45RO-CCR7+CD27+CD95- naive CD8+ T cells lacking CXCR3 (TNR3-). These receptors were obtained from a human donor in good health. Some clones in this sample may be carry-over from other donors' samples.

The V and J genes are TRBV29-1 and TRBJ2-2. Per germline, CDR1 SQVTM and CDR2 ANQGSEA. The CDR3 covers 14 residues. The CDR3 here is CSVSDGKNTGELFF.

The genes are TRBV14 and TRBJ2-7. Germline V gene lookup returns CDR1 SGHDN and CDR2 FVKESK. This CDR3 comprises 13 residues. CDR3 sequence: CASSTQVVLEQYF.

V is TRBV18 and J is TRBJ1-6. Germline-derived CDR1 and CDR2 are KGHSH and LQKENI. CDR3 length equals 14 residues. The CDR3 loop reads CASSPESAFLTLHF.

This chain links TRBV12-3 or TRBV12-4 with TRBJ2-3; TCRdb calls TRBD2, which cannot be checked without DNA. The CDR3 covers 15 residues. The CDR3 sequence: CASTPSGRWWDTQYF.

The CDR3 here is CASSYRAYNTGELFF. V and J are TRBV6-5 and TRBJ2-2; TCRdb proposes TRBD2, but this gene call is untestable without DNA. The CDR3 covers 15 residues. Per the germline V gene, CDR1 is MNHEY and CDR2 is SVGAGI.

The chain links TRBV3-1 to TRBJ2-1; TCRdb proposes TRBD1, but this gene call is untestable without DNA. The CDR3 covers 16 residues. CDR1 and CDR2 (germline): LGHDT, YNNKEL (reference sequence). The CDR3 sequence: CASSQDHRVWDNEQFF.

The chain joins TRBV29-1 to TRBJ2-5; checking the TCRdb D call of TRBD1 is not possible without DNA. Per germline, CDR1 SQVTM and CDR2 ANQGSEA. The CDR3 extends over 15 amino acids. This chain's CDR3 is CSVEDVPDRGETQYF.

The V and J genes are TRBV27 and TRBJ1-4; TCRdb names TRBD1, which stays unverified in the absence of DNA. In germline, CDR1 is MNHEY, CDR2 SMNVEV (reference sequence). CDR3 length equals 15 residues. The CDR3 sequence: CASRADRLPGEKLFF.

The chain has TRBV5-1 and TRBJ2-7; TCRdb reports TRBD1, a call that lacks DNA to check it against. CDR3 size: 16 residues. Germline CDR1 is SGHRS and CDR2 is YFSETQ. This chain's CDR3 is CASSAWKAGDPYEQYF.

The CDR3 region is CASHRDRAFYEQYF. This chain links TRBV28 with TRBJ2-7; TCRdb reports TRBD1, a call that lacks DNA to check it against. This CDR3 has 14 residues. Germline V gene data show CDR1 as MDHEN and CDR2 as SYDVKM.

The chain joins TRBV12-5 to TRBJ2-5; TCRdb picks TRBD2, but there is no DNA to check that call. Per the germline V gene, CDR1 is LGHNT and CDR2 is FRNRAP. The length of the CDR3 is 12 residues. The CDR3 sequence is CASGTGLETQYF.

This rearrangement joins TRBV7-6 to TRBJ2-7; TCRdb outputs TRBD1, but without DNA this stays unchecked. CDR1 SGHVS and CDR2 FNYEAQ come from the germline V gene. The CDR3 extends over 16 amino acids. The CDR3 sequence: CASSSHGTGVGLEQYF.